The present TCR beta chain was sequenced within a study of regulatory T cells in long-lasting Graves disease (dated by TCRdb to 2020 to 2022). A note on the overall study: Newly diagnosed Graves' disease patients had taken antithyroid drugs for less than 3 months. This study used TCR sequencing and RNA sequencing of peripheral blood to compare persistent Graves' disease patients against newly diagnosed Graves' disease patients. The study was conducted in China and was registered as a clinical trial. A total of roughly 33 samples underwent TCR sequencing: roughly 13 from persistent and about 20 from newly diagnosed Graves' disease patients.

There are a few counts of this clonotype. This receptor's antigen is unknown. No much larger clone exists at a distance of one base, and base qualities are not known. Library preparation was by multiplex PCR. TCRdb lists the instrument as Illumina HiSeq 4000. TCR beta libraries were built with iRepertoire HTBI primers and Arm-PCR amplification of CDR3 regions. Gel purification was performed on PCR products prior to sequencing. As for how the authors treated the data: Gene usage analysis of CDR3 amino acid clonotypes relied on the roughly 60 TRBV and 12 to 15 TRBJ segments identified across samples. COPE and FqMerger were used to merge filtered high-quality paired reads into contigs. BLAST was used to align contigs to IMGT TRBV, TRBD and TRBJ reference genes, and CDR3 was defined according to IMGT. Highly expanded clones were defined as clonotypes with a frequency above 0.1%. Shannon entropy served as the measure of repertoire diversity, while the Gini coefficient captured V-J evenness. A clonotype was considered public if more than one individual shared it. TCRdb reran the public reads through fastp at Q25 and MiXCR, keeping productive beta chains. Identical CDR3 protein sequences are pooled into one entry, listed with their most common genes and DNA. Clone size and V and J calls follow TCRdb, not the original study. The table for this sample lists approximately 470,000 distinct CDR3 sequences; around 16% of them were counted only once. The leading ten clones occupy approximately 12% of the sample.

The CDR3 numbers 19 residues from cysteine through phenylalanine. Only CDR3 DNA remains: 57 bases, in frame from the first base. From a lookup of the germline V gene (reference sequence), CDR1 and CDR2 are SEHNR and FQNEAQ. V lost 5 bases and J lost 2 bases; the stretch between them is 22 bases long. Study-level results and caveats: As a limitation, the authors acknowledged that the small sample size may reduce accuracy. Because the primary lesion, thyroid tissue, could not be accessed, the study looked at peripheral blood alone. Compared with newly diagnosed patients, patients with persistent Graves' disease had lower TCR Shannon entropy and fewer highly expanded clones, which suggests clonal expansion. Persistent disease showed preferential use of TRBV28, TRBJ1-2 and TRBJ2-5, whereas newly diagnosed disease favored TRBV20-1 and TRBJ2-1. Patients with persistent disease shared more public clonotypes (approximately 2,500) than newly diagnosed patients did (966). Sequencing and analysis were restricted to the TCR beta chain.

In the paper's terms, the time point label means: newly diagnosed GD, antithyroid drugs for less than 3 months. For both TCR sequencing and RNA sequencing, RNA was extracted from PBMCs in TRIzol. Graves' disease was diagnosed according to American Thyroid Association guidelines. Recruitment of patients was carried out at an endocrinology department in Xi'an, China. From each patient, approximately 9 milliliters of peripheral blood was collected into an EDTA anticoagulant tube. PBMCs were isolated by Ficoll Paque Plus density gradient separation without further T cell sorting. An Agilent 2100 Bioanalyzer and agarose gel were used to assess RNA quality, and a NanoDrop 2000 was used to measure RNA concentration. The same sample was also used in a study of T cells in Graves' hyperthyroidism and ophthalmopathy. As the second study states: A patient counted as having stable Graves' hyperthyroidism if no progression to ophthalmopathy occurred over 18 months of follow-up. Hyperthyroidism patients were aged 18 to 65 years and newly diagnosed, with disease duration of less than 2 months. The study excluded patients with uncontrolled infections, other autoimmune diseases, pregnancy or lactation. Diagnoses were established on the basis of clinical symptoms, serum thyroxine and TRAb, thyroid ultrasound, and orbital computed tomography. A first-round RT-PCR of the TCR CDR3 used the HTBI primer set with the Qiagen OneStep RT-PCR kit. Most expanded thyroid clonotypes (frequency above 0.001) were also detected in blood, a finding suggesting that blood repertoires may reflect thyroid immune responses. In cross-validation, a model built on a 13 V-J signature told ophthalmopathy apart from stable hyperthyroidism with approximately 90% sensitivity and roughly 81% specificity, and in testing the same model reached 80%/75%. In validation, the model predicted progression to ophthalmopathy a median of about 6.8 months before onset, with about 71% sensitivity and about 72% specificity. A discovery cohort of approximately 97 patients, 43 with Graves' ophthalmopathy and 55 to 60 with stable Graves' hyperthyroidism, was used to find distinguishing TCR V-J signatures. Whether ophthalmopathy could be predicted prospectively was tested in an independent validation cohort made up of about 18 hyperthyroidism patients plus 17 patients who later progressed to ophthalmopathy. The 100 discovery patients were divided at random into training and test sets in a 7:3 ratio. In addition, the study compared T-cell repertoires in thyroid tissue and in blood from a handful of Graves' hyperthyroidism patients. After sampling, hyperthyroidism patients received methimazole starting at 30 mg daily, and ophthalmopathy patients received high-dose intravenous methylprednisolone. Libraries were constructed in a second round of multiplex PCR, after which size selection and purification were performed. The libraries were sequenced on an Illumina HiSeq2000 using paired-end 100 bp reads. Raw data were processed with SOAPnuke, discarding reads with adapters, uncalled bases, mean Phred below 15, or no exact constant-primer or identifier match. High-quality paired reads were merged with COPE v1.2.5, and unique nucleotide sequences were defined as clonotypes. MiTCR v1.1 was used to align clonotypes to the IMGT TRBV, TRBD and TRBJ reference segments. Only V-J combinations with frequency above 0.0001, covering about 99% of repertoires, were analysed. The TCS score was defined as the ratio of F50 (clonal expansion) to E x V (chaos), calculated using BLOSUM62-based TCRdist between CDR3 peptides within each V-J. Welch's t-statistics and random forest reduced fewer than 600 V-J features to 13, which were used in a naive Bayes classifier (R e1071). Sample size was not statistically predetermined, and investigators were not blinded to group allocation. The paper describes TCR Vbeta CDR3 sequencing of fewer than 150 peripheral blood samples, made up of fewer than 50 ophthalmopathy patients, roughly 75 hyperthyroidism patients and 17 progressor patients.

The rearranged chain carries TRBV7-9 and TRBJ2-6; possibly the D gene is TRBD2, per 5 matching bases. The source material was peripheral blood mononuclear cells (PBMCs), sampled at new diagnosis, from a patient treated with antithyroid drugs. The clonotype was recovered from a man aged 40-49 years with Graves disease. Donor details come from another sample of the same person, matched by shared clones. Read as DNA, the sequence is TGTGCCAGCAGCCCAACCGGAGCGGATTCGAGAGCTGGGGCCAACGTCCTGACTTTC. This yields the protein CASSPTGADSRAGANVLTF. Beyond the CDR3, the reference TRBV7-9 and TRBJ2-6 genes provide the residues; the full variable domain reads: DTGVSQNPRHKITKRGQNVTFRCDPISEHNRLYWYRQTLGQGPEFLTYFQNEAQLEKSRLLSDRFSAERPKGSFSTLEIQRTEQGDSAMYLCASSPTGADSRAGANVLTFGAGSRLTVL.